The 21 T cell receptor beta chains in this list originate from one sample, sequenced in a study of blood T cell repertoires in COVID-19. Some clones are missing from TCRdb's copy, which holds only in-frame ones; the method was immunoSEQ multiplex PCR. The sample carries approximately 200,000 clones, 65% to 90% recorded once. The sequencing sample was made of PBMCs or T cells enriched from blood (not recorded which). Receptor source: a woman in her twenties or thirties who had been exposed to COVID-19.

This chain joins TRBV7-2 and TRBJ2-3, with 8 bases that match TRBD1. The ends lost 5 bases at V and 7 bases at J; junction bases unmatched: 14. The germline V gene has CDR1 SGHTA and CDR2 FQGNSA. This CDR3 region has 16 residues. Here the CDR3 reads CASSDRGGGLGHTQYF. The CDR3 DNA reads as TGTGCCAGCAGCGACAGGGGTGGTGGTTTGGGACATACGCAGTATTTT. Full variable domain (rest looked up from reference TRBV7-2 and TRBJ2-3): GAGVSQSPSNKVTEKGKDVELRCDPISGHTALYWYRQSLGQGLEFLIYFQGNSAPDKSGLPSDRFSAERTGGSVSTLTIQRTQQEDSAVYLCASSDRGGGLGHTQYFGPGTRLTVL.

CDR3 residues: CASGTDRSAGYTF. The CDR3 coding sequence is TGTGCTAGTGGTACCGACAGGTCTGCTGGCTACACCTTC. The rearrangement links TRBV12-5 to TRBJ1-2; tentatively, D is TRBD1 (6 bases). Trimming removed 5 bases from V and 7 bases from J, with 14 bases in between. The length of the CDR3 is 13 residues. Per the germline V gene, CDR1 is LGHNT and CDR2 is FRNRAP.

The V gene is TRBV2, the J gene TRBJ1-3; 11 positions match TRBD1. The ends lost 7 bases at V and 8 bases at J; junction bases unmatched: 16. CDR3 length: 17 amino acids. Germline V lookup: CDR1 SNHLY, CDR2 FYNNEI. CDR3 loop: CASKTPGTGGPHDTIYF. CDR3 in DNA: TGTGCCAGCAAAACCCCCGGGACAGGGGGTCCCCATGACACCATATATTTT.

V usage is TRBV7-9 and J usage is TRBJ2-1, with 8 positions matching TRBD1. V lost 3 bases, J lost 8 bases, and 9 bases stayed unmatched. The germline CDR1 and CDR2 sequences are SEHNR and FQNEAQ (reference sequence). The CDR3 runs to 15 residues. The CDR3 is CASSFGQGDMDEQFF. The CDR3 DNA is TGTGCCAGCAGCTTTGGACAGGGCGATATGGATGAGCAGTTCTTC.

The chain couples TRBV24-1 to TRBJ1-4; a weak D match, TRBD1 (6 bases). This CDR3 is 15 amino acids long. The germline V gene has CDR1 KGHDR and CDR2 SFDVKD. V was shortened by 3 bases and J by 4 bases, with 11 bases between the two germline ends. CDR3 in DNA: TGTGCCACCAGTGATCCAGGGGCCCTTAATGAAAAACTGTTTTTT. Its protein product is CATSDPGALNEKLFF.

This clone was seen only a few times. The genes are TRBV28 and TRBJ2-7, with TRBD1 matching 9 bases. Germline-derived CDR1 and CDR2 are MDHEN and SYDVKM. The CDR3 is made up of 14 amino acids. V gave up 5 bases and J gave up 2 bases; unmatched junction bases: 4. This chain's CDR3 is CASSVGQGTYEQYF. The CDR3 DNA reads as TGTGCCAGCAGTGTGGGACAGGGTACCTACGAGCAGTACTTC.

This clone came up once. J is TRBJ1-2 and V is TRBV28, with 7 bases that match TRBD1. The germline V gene has CDR1 MDHEN and CDR2 SYDVKM. There are 15 residues in the CDR3. The J segment lost 0 bases and the V segment lost 6 bases, leaving 7 bases of the junction unmatched. CDR3 DNA sequence: TGTGCCAGCAGCCTAGGGGGCGGAACTAACTATGGCTACACCTTC. It encodes CASSLGGGTNYGYTF.

V usage is TRBV19 and J usage is TRBJ2-1, with 7 nucleotides matching TRBD1. After removal of 7 bases from V and 7 bases from J, the junction contained 4 bases not matched to a gene. The CDR3 covers 12 residues. The germline gives CDR1 LNHDA, CDR2 SQIVND (reference sequence). Here the CDR3 DNA reads TGTGCCAGTATGGGACAGACGAATGAGCAGTTCTTC. It is translated as CASMGQTNEQFF.

CDR3 region: CASSQTGASVQRNNEQFF. DNA for the CDR3: TGTGCCAGCAGCCAGACAGGGGCGTCTGTCCAAAGGAATAATGAGCAGTTCTTC. This rearrangement joins TRBV3-1 (or the pseudogene TRBV3-2) to TRBJ2-1, with 8 bases that match TRBD1. Germline loops: CDR1 LGHDT, CDR2 YNNKEL (reference sequence). Trimming at V came to 3 bases and at J to 7 bases, leaving 17 bases not matched to a gene. This CDR3 region has 18 residues.

The chain has TRBV25-1 and TRBJ1-6; a possible D gene is TRBD1 (6 bases). CDR3 length: 13 residues. The germline V gene has CDR1 MGHDK and CDR2 SYGVNS. V was clipped by 4 bases and J by 10 bases, with 11 bases between them. The DNA for the CDR3 is TGTGCCAGCAGTGGGCAGGGGCGATCACCCCTCCACTTT. Its translation: CASSGQGRSPLHF.

This chain uses TRBV15 with TRBJ2-2; 7 nucleotides agree with TRBD1. V shed 1 base and J 3 bases; nucleotides not matched to a gene: 5. The CDR3 runs to 16 residues. From germline, CDR1 is LNHNV and CDR2 YYDKDF (reference sequence). The CDR3 DNA sequence: TGTGCCACCAGCAGAGGACAGGGATCCGACACCGGGGAGCTGTTTTTT. The encoded protein is CATSRGQGSDTGELFF.

V gene TRBV19 combines with J gene TRBJ2-2; D might be TRBD2 (7 bases). In germline, CDR1 is LNHDA, CDR2 SQIVND (reference sequence). This CDR3 region has 15 residues. V was cut by 4 bases and J by 5 bases, with 14 bases left in between. The CDR3 is CASSNRGGPTGELFF. In DNA form, the CDR3 reads TGTGCCAGTAGTAATCGCGGGGGCCCTACCGGGGAGCTGTTTTTT.

DNA of the CDR3: TGTGCCAGCAGCGACAGAGAATATAGCAATCAGCCCCAGCATTTT. It yields the protein CASSDREYSNQPQHF. The rearrangement joins TRBV27 to TRBJ1-5; tentative D call: TRBD1 (5 bases). Germline CDR1 and CDR2: MNHEY and SMNVEV (reference sequence). CDR3 length equals 15 residues. V dropped 6 bases and J dropped 0 bases, with 12 bases sitting between them.

This clone has ten or more counts. This chain connects TRBV11-3 to TRBJ2-7; possibly TRBD2 for D (5 bases). The V end lost 2 bases, the J end lost 7 bases, and 12 bases lay between the germline ends. CDR1 is SGHNT and CDR2 is YENEEA in the germline V gene. The CDR3 consists of 13 residues. CDR3 coding DNA: TGTGCCAGCAGCTTAACGGGGTACAAAGAGCAGTACTTC. Amino acids: CASSLTGYKEQYF.

This clone was detected only once. The chain couples TRBV6-5 to TRBJ1-2; D is undetermined. Trimming removed 0 bases from V and 4 bases from J, with 6 bases in between. CDR1 is MNHEY and CDR2 is SVGAGI in the germline V gene. This CDR3 is built from 13 residues. CDR3 amino acids: CASSYSGSYGYTF. The CDR3 DNA reads TGTGCCAGCAGTTACTCAGGGAGCTATGGCTACACCTTC.

The V call is TRBV3-1 (or the pseudogene TRBV3-2), the J call TRBJ1-1; weak D call: TRBD1 (6 bases). Germline CDR1 and CDR2: LGHDT and YNNKEL (reference sequence). The CDR3 is 16 residues long. V was pared by 4 bases and J by 0 bases, with 15 bases between. The CDR3 sequence: CASSPEQGALNTEAFF. The CDR3 bases are TGTGCCAGCAGCCCTGAACAGGGAGCCTTGAACACTGAAGCTTTCTTT.

Points on this clone: The same CDR3 arises from other DNA sequences in this sample as well. The rearrangement joins TRBV5-1 to TRBJ1-2, with a possible D match to TRBD1 (5 bases). The CDR3 consists of 13 residues. V lost 0 bases to trimming and J lost 7 bases, with 10 bases between them. Germline CDR1 is SGHRS and CDR2 is YFSETQ. CDR3 protein: CASSLAGRSGYTF. The CDR3 nucleotides read TGCGCCAGCAGCTTGGCAGGGCGGAGTGGCTACACCTTC.

The chain links TRBV5-1 to TRBJ1-1, with 10 bases aligning to TRBD1. CDR3 length: 16 residues. V lost 5 bases, J lost 3 bases, and 10 bases stayed unmatched. Germline V lookup: CDR1 SGHRS, CDR2 YFSETQ. CDR3 sequence: CASRLFRGTGDTEAFF. CDR3 nucleotide sequence: TGCGCCAGCAGATTATTTCGAGGGACAGGGGACACTGAAGCTTTCTTT.

The J gene is TRBJ2-1, the V gene TRBV9, with TRBD2 matching over 16 bases. This CDR3 is built from 17 residues. The J segment lost 8 bases and the V segment lost 1 base, leaving 6 bases of the junction unmatched. Germline V gene lookup returns CDR1 SGDLS and CDR2 YYNGEE. This chain's CDR3 is CASSVLGLAGGQDEQFF. The CDR3 DNA sequence: TGTGCCAGCAGCGTATTGGGACTAGCGGGGGGGCAAGATGAGCAGTTCTTC.

The chain employs TRBV4-1 and TRBJ2-1; 9 bases fit TRBD2. V shed 3 bases and J 6 bases; nucleotides not matched to a gene: 6. Germline V CDR1 and CDR2: MGHRA, YSYEKL. The CDR3 length is 15 residues. CDR3 loop: CASSHAGGPTNEQFF. CDR3 nucleotides: TGCGCCAGCAGCCACGCGGGGGGGCCTACCAATGAGCAGTTCTTC.

This chain connects TRBV7-8 to TRBJ1-3, with D unclear. Looked up from germline, CDR1 is SGHVS and CDR2 is FQNEAQ. V lost 3 bases to trimming and J lost 4 bases, with 10 bases between them. The CDR3 has 14 amino acids. CDR3 sequence: CASSFLAGGNTIYF. CDR3 bases: TGTGCCAGCAGCTTTCTCGCGGGGGGAAACACCATATATTTT.